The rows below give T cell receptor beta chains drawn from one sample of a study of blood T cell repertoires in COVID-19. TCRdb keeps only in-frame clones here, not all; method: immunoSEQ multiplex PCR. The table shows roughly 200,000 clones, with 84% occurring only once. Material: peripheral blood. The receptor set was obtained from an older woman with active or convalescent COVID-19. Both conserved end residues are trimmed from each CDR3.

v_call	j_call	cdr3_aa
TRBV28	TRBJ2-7	ASSSGSGRGYEQY
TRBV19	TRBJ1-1	ASSTRTANTEAF
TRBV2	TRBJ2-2	ASRKGTTGELF
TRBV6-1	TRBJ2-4	ASSDLQGTSGNIQY
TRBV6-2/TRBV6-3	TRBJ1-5	ASSTSTRDQPQH
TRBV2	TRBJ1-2	ASSEMVGRVDYGYT
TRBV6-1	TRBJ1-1	ASSDPGTGVRDTEAF
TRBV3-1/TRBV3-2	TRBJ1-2	ASRAPIRRGYYGYT
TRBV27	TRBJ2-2	ASSSTGHGELF
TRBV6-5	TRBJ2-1	ASSRQREGRNEQF
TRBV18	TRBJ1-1	ASSPRDSGPNTEAF
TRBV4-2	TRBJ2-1	ASSQVAGGYYNEQF
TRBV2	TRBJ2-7	ASGYAAGVAYEQY
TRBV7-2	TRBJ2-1	ASSAEAGTYNEQF
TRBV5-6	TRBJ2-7	ASSHRRQLIYEQY
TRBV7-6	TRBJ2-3	ASSSSSADSDTQY
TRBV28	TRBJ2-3	ASSPRLAGFINTQY
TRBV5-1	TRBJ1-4	ASSLAQLTTNEKLF
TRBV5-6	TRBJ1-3	ASSARGRGSGNTIY
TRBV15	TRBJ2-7	ATSRDRGEYEQY
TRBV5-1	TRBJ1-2	ASSWVTGGYGYT
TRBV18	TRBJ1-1	ASSPVAGGTEAF
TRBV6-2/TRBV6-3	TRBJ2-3	ASSYPADTQY
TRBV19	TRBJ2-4	ATQGTVNIQY
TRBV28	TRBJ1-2	AATGNYGYT
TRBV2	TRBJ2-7	ASPTSGSPAYEQY
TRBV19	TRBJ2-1	ASSPGTGAGDEQF
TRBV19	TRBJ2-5	ASSWTGVSQETQY
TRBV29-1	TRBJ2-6	SVTNRGSGANVLT
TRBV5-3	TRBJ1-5	ARSLDRTGGLENQPQH
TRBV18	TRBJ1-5	ASSSTGVGQPQH
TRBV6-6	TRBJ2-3	ASSWTAVADTQY
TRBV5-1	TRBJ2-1	ASSLESLAGSYNEQF
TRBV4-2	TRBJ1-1	ASSQGRGGRGPRGLDTEAF
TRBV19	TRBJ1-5	ASMTRGFNQPQH
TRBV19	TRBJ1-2	ASASSPGQGAYGYT
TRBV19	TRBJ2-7	ASSMGTGIPYEQY
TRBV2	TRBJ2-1	ASSPLAGGSYNEQF
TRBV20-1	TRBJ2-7	SARGAYEQY
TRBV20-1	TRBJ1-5	SARADRDQH
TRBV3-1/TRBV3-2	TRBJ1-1	ASTPQGLNTEAF
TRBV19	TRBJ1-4	ASSTSSATNEKLF
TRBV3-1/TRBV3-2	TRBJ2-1	ASSQTSGNEQF
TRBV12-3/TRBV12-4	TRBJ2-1	ASTLTELDEQF
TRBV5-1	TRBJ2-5	ASSLGATGKETQY
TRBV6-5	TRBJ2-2	ASSWGLANTGELF
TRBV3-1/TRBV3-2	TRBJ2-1	ASSRTGVEQF
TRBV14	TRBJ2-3	ASSQAGGVTDTQY
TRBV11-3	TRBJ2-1	ASSLSGRAFYNEQF
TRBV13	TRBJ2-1	ASSSYSGTSGAYNEQF
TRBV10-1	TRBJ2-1	ANPAGAGVCQF